These 7 T cell receptor beta chains originate from one sample sequenced in a study of blood T cells in healthy people across ages. A second PCR, run for roughly 7 to 11 cycles, used a sample-barcoded 5' primer plus a J-beta primer mix. Via MiXCR, TCRdb re-called the 5' RACE reads, giving one row per CDR3 protein. The sample contains some 890,000 distinct CDR3 sequences, just under 30% of which appear only once. These records were also assigned to another study, of T cells of mothers and their children.

The sequenced sample was blood. The receptors derive from a woman aged 40 to 50 in good health.

Note on this clonotype: A single base separates this from a much larger clone, so it may be a read error. This chain links TRBV7-9 with TRBJ2-5; D uncertain. In germline, CDR1 is SEHNR, CDR2 FQNEAQ (reference sequence). This CDR3 spans 14 amino acids. Trimming cost V 2 bases and J 11 bases, with 18 bases left between them. The CDR3 DNA reads TGTGCCAGCAGCTTATATGCCAGCCGCAATGAGCAGTACTTC. Protein product: CASSLYASRNEQYF.

The table lists this clonotype with many counts. The chain has TRBV5-1 and TRBJ2-7; TRBD1 agrees at 8 bases. This CDR3 is 15 amino acids long. CDR1 SGHRS and CDR2 YFSETQ come from the germline V gene. With 0 bases clipped from V and 3 bases from J, the junction kept 5 bases outside the gene matches. The CDR3 protein is CASSLEAGGRYEQYF. The CDR3 DNA reads TGCGCCAGCAGCTTGGAGGCAGGGGGCCGCTACGAGCAGTACTTC.

Many counts were recorded for this clonotype. J is TRBJ2-5 and V is TRBV12-3 or TRBV12-4; 9 nucleotides align to TRBD2. Germline trimming cut 2 bases from V and 5 bases from J; bases unmatched to any gene: 6. The CDR3 is 15 residues long. CDR3 sequence (DNA): TGTGCCAGCAGTTTATGGCGGGGGGGCGGTGAGACCCAGTACTTC. As protein: CASSLWRGGGETQYF.

This clonotype was counted many times. V usage is TRBV3-1 and J usage is TRBJ2-7; TRBD1 aligns across 12 bases. Germline V lookup: CDR1 LGHDT, CDR2 YNNKEL (reference sequence). The CDR3 spans 15 residues. V lost 5 bases to trimming and J lost 5 bases; unmatched junction nucleotides: 7. This CDR3 is CASSSRDRGHHEQYF. In DNA, the CDR3 is TGTGCCAGCAGCTCCCGGGACAGGGGGCACCACGAGCAGTACTTC.

This clonotype occurred a few times. The chain joins TRBV27 to TRBJ2-1; TRBD2 matches 10 bases. CDR3 length: 17 residues. The V gene end was trimmed by 5 bases and the J gene end by 5 bases; junction bases not matched to a gene: 12. Germline-derived CDR1 and CDR2 are MNHEY and SMNVEV (reference sequence). CDR3 nucleotide sequence: TGTGCCAGCAGTCCTAGGCGACTAGCGGGCTCTAACAATGAGCAGTTCTTC. Encoded protein: CASSPRRLAGSNNEQFF.

Concerning this clonotype itself: This may be a read error: a much more frequent sequence differs by one nucleotide. Here the CDR3 DNA reads TGTGCCGGCAGTACCGGACCGGGCCAAGGAGGGGTGGGCAATGAGCAGTTCTTC. This gives the protein CAGSTGPGQGGVGNEQFF. The chain has TRBV6-2 or TRBV6-3 and TRBJ2-1; weak D call: TRBD2 (6 bases). Germline V gene sequence: CDR1 MNHEY, CDR2 SVGEGT. CDR3 length: 18 residues.

This clonotype was detected a few times. The rearrangement links TRBV4-3 to TRBJ2-7; D gene uncertain. The CDR3 spans 13 residues. From germline, CDR1 is LGHNA and CDR2 YSLEER. V dropped 4 bases and J dropped 0 bases, with 7 bases sitting between them. CDR3 bases: TGCGCCAGCAGCCCATGTACCTCCTACGAGCAGTACTTC. This encodes CASSPCTSYEQYF.